This TCR beta chain appears in the sequencing data of a study of cytomegalovirus exposure and HLA in healthy donors. In the study overall: A prior study identified 120 million or so unique TCR beta sequences from 200 million or so T cells.

Both 60 Vbeta primers and 13 Jbeta primers went into the PCR. Generated by immunoSEQ multiplex PCR, the TCRdb table keeps only in-frame clones and is missing some. Among more than 95,000 clones listed, 77% were seen once. J lost 5 bases, V lost 5 bases, and 6 bases had no gene match. The CDR3 is 14 residues long. In germline, CDR1 is SGHTA, CDR2 FQGTGA. For this clone: Its matching antigen is unknown.

Whole-study findings and limits: The majority of TCR sequences were rare, yet some public TCRs appeared in many donors. Productive status was seen about 87% or about 30% of the time for most TCR beta V segments in an earlier analysis.

Unrecorded immune exposures were likely, despite nominal health at sampling. Material: PBMCs. The chain couples TRBV7-3 to TRBJ2-5, with TRBD1 matching 9 bases. This clonotype was obtained from a woman aged 35 to 49 in good health and CMV-seropositive. The CDR3 reads CASSPGTGLETQYF. In nucleotides, the CDR3 is TGTGCCAGCAGCCCAGGGACAGGGTTGGAGACCCAGTACTTC.